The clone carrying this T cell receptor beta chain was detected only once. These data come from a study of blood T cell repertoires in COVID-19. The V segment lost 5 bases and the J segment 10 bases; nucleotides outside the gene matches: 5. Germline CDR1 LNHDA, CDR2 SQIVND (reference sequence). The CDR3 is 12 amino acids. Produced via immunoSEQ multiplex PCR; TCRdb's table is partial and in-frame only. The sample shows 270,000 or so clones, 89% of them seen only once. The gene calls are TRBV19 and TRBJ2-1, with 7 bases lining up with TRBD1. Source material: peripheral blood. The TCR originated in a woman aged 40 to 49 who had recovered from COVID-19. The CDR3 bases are TGTGCCAGTAGTTTAACAGGGGTCGAGCAGTTCTTC. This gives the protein CASSLTGVEQFF.